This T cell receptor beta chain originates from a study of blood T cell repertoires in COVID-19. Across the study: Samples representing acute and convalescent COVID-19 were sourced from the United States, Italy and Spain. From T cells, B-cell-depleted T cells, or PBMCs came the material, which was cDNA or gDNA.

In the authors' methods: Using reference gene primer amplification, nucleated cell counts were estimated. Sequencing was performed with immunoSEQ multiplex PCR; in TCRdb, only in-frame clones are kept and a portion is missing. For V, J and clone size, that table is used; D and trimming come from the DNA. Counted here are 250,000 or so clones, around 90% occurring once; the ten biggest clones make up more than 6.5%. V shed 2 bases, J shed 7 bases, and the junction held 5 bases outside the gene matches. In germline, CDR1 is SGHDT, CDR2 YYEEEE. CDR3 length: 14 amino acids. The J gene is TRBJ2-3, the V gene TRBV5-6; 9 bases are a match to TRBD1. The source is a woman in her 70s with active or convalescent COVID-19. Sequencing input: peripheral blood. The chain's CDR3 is CASSFGDRENTQYF. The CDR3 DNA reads TGTGCCAGCAGCTTTGGGGACAGGGAAAATACGCAGTATTTT.